This T cell receptor beta chain emerged from a study of blood T cell repertoires in COVID-19. Looking at the study overall: The United States, Italy and Spain provided the acute and convalescent COVID-19 samples. Sources were T cells, B-cell-depleted T cells, or PBMCs; the material itself was cDNA or gDNA.

CDR1 is GTSNPN and CDR2 is SVGIG in the germline V gene (reference sequence). The CDR3 consists of 15 residues. V shed 0 bases, J shed 7 bases, and the junction held 7 bases outside the gene matches. Authors' methods: Amplified reference gene primers provided the basis for estimating nucleated cell counts. The repertoire was sequenced with immunoSEQ multiplex PCR; TCRdb's copy has only in-frame clones and lacks some. That table gives V, J and clone size, and the DNA gave D and trimming. The sample contains more than 95,000 clones, around 81% of which appear only once. The clonotype originates from a man older than 75 with acute or convalescent COVID-19. Sequenced input: peripheral blood. The chain links TRBV30 to TRBJ2-7; 12 bases are shared with TRBD2. CDR3 DNA sequence: TGTGCCTGGAGTGTACTAGCGGGAGGAGTAGGGGAGCAGTACTTC. Protein sequence: CAWSVLAGGVGEQYF.